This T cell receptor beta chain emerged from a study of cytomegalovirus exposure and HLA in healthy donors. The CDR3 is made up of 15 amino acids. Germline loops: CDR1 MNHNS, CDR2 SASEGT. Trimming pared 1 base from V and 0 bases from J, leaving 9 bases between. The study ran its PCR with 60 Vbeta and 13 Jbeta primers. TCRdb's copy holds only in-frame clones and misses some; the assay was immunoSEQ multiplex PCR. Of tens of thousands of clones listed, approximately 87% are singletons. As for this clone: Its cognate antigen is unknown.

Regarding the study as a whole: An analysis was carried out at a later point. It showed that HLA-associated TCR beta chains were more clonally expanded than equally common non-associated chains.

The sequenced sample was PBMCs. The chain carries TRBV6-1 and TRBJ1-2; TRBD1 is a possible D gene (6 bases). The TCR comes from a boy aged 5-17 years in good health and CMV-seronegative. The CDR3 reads CASSEEQGANYGYTF. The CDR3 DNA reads TGTGCCAGCAGTGAAGAACAGGGAGCTAACTATGGCTACACCTTC.